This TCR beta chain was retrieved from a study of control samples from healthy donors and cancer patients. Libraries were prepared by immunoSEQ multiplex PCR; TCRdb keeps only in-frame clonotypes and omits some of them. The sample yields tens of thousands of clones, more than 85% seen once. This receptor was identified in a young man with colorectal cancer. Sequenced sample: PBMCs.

The DNA of the CDR3 is TGCGCCAGCAGCCTAGGACGGGGTGAAGCTTTCTTT. As protein: CASSLGRGEAFF. The chain links TRBV5-1 to TRBJ1-1; D gene unclear. Germline CDR1 reads SGHRS; CDR2 reads YFSETQ. Deletions cut 4 bases from V and 7 bases from J, with 11 bases between. The CDR3 runs to 12 residues.